A single TCR beta chain is shown here with its context. What it binds is not known. This sample was taken from a study of blood T cells in healthy people across ages. About the study: With template switching, about one barcoded beta molecule was captured per two T cells.

The CDR3 loop spans 17 amino acids. V dropped 5 bases and J dropped 2; count of bases not matched to a gene: 9. Germline lookup yields CDR1 SGHTA and CDR2 FQGNSA. General study points: The long-lived group displayed more naive CD4+ cells, plus higher diversity, than the aged donors did.

Primed by a sample-barcoded 5' primer and a J-beta primer mix, a second PCR proceeded for roughly 6 to 12 cycles. Using its own MiXCR run on the 5' RACE reads, TCRdb lists one record per CDR3 protein. The sample has hundreds of thousands of distinct CDR3 sequences; around two thirds are singletons. V is TRBV7-2 and J is TRBJ2-1; 10 nucleotides agree with TRBD2. Input material: blood. The sequence was collected from a man aged 30 to 45 in good health. DNA of the CDR3: TGTGCCAGCAGCCCAACTAGCGGGGCTGCTACCTACAATGAGCAGTTCTTC. It translates to CASSPTSGAATYNEQFF.